These 32 T cell receptor beta chains were all obtained from the same sample, sequenced in a study of PD-1 blockade in mismatch repair-deficient tumors. TCRdb's table, derived via immunoSEQ multiplex PCR, lists solely in-frame clones and lacks some. The top ten hold over 7.5% of the sample, which has 40,000 to 60,000 clones, roughly 80% seen once. The input for sequencing was peripheral blood, taken less than 21 weeks after starting pembrolizumab. The origin of the receptors is an adult with mismatch repair-deficient cancer.

CDR3 sequence: CASSAGQGESYGYTF. In DNA, the CDR3 is TGTGCCAGCAGCGCTGGACAGGGCGAGAGCTATGGCTACACCTTC. The chain couples TRBV14 to TRBJ1-2, with TRBD1 identical over 8 bases. V was pared by 5 bases and J by 4 bases, with 9 bases of the junction left unmatched. The CDR3 sequence is 15 residues long. Germline CDR1 reads SGHDN; CDR2 reads FVKESK.

The V call is TRBV4-1, the J call TRBJ2-2, with 7 bases that match TRBD2. V shed 1 base and J 1 base; nucleotides not matched to a gene: 3. Germline loops: CDR1 MGHRA, CDR2 YSYEKL. CDR3 size: 16 residues. The CDR3 region has the DNA TGCGCCAGCAGCCAAGGGGGAGGGAGGAACACCGGGGAGCTGTTTTTT. Translated, it gives CASSQGGGRNTGELFF.

Only a few counts were recorded for this clone. This sequence joins TRBV7-2 and TRBJ2-7; 8 nucleotides align to TRBD1. J lost 5 bases, V lost 4 bases, and 4 bases had no gene match. The CDR3 sequence is 13 residues long. Germline values: CDR1 SGHTA, CDR2 FQGNSA. CDR3 sequence: CASSSQGADEQYF. The CDR3 bases are TGTGCCAGCAGCTCGCAGGGGGCCGACGAGCAGTACTTC. The full variable domain, its missing parts supplied by reference TRBV7-2 and TRBJ2-7, is GAGVSQSPSNKVTEKGKDVELRCDPISGHTALYWYRQSLGQGLEFLIYFQGNSAPDKSGLPSDRFSAERTGGSVSTLTIQRTQQEDSAVYLCASSSQGADEQYFGPGTRLTVT.

The V call is TRBV10-3, the J call TRBJ1-1, with 8 bases identical to TRBD1. V lost 0 bases, J lost 1 base, and 4 bases stayed unmatched. This CDR3 spans 16 amino acids. Germline CDR1 and CDR2: ENHRY and SYGVKD. The CDR3 nucleotides read TGTGCCATCAGTGAGTCAACGGACAGGGCGAACACTGAAGCTTTCTTT. It specifies CAISESTDRANTEAFF.

The rearrangement uses TRBV5-4 and TRBJ2-1, with 10 bases aligning to TRBD2. The CDR3 is made up of 15 amino acids. The junction had 6 bases not matched to a gene; V was cut back by 1 base and J by 8 bases. CDR1 and CDR2 (germline): SGHNT, YYREEE (reference sequence). This chain's CDR3 is CASSLWSSGSDEQFF. The CDR3 DNA reads as TGTGCCAGCAGCTTGTGGTCTAGCGGGAGTGATGAGCAGTTCTTC.

V is TRBV19 and J is TRBJ2-1; 8 bases align to TRBD2. V lost 6 bases, J lost 0 bases, and 4 bases stayed unmatched. The CDR3 covers 15 residues. Germline CDR1 LNHDA, CDR2 SQIVND (reference sequence). CDR3: CASRLAGFSYNEQFF. The CDR3 bases are TGTGCCAGTAGGTTAGCGGGATTCTCCTACAATGAGCAGTTCTTC.

This clone was detected once. This chain connects TRBV15 to TRBJ2-1, with D perhaps matching TRBD2 (5 bases). The germline V and J ends were trimmed by 1 base and 6 bases, with 25 bases remaining between them. CDR3 size: 19 residues. Germline CDR1 reads LNHNV; CDR2 reads YYDKDF (reference sequence). CDR3 in DNA: TGTGCCACCAGCAGAGGAGATATTCTGCGTAGGACTCGGGTCAATGAGCAGTTCTTC. It codes for CATSRGDILRRTRVNEQFF.

This clone has only a few counts. This chain connects TRBV4-1 to TRBJ1-2; no clear D gene. CDR3 size: 15 residues. The germline V gene encodes CDR1 MGHRA and CDR2 YSYEKL. Trimming took off 0 bases at V and 5 bases at J, with 13 bases between the two ends. The CDR3 DNA reads TGCGCCAGCAGCCAAGACCCTCGGCAGATATATGGCTACACCTTC. Its translation: CASSQDPRQIYGYTF.

This clone is a singleton in its sample. This chain joins TRBV4-3 and TRBJ2-1; D not resolved. This CDR3 comprises 13 residues. Germline V gene lookup returns CDR1 LGHNA and CDR2 YSLEER. V shed 0 bases and J shed 11 bases, with 11 bases lying between them. The CDR3 DNA follows: TGCGCCAGCAGCCAAGATAGCCGCCTGAAGCAGTTCTTC. This gives the protein CASSQDSRLKQFF.

The rearrangement links TRBV6-5 to TRBJ2-7, with TRBD1 matching 11 bases. In germline, CDR1 is MNHEY, CDR2 SVGAGI. Trimming removed 6 bases from V and 4 bases from J; junction bases left unmatched: 5. The CDR3 contains 14 residues. CDR3 in DNA: TGTGCCAGCAGGGAGGGGACAGGGGGGTACGAGCAGTACTTC. Translating it yields CASREGTGGYEQYF.

The CDR3 region has the DNA TGTGCCAGCAGCCCCGGACTAGCGGGAGGGCTGGATACGCAGTATTTT. It specifies CASSPGLAGGLDTQYF. The V gene is TRBV11-3, the J gene TRBJ2-3, with 15 bases identical to TRBD2. With V trimmed by 5 bases and J by 6 bases, 6 bases remained unmatched. Germline CDR1 is SGHNT and CDR2 is YENEEA. CDR3 length: 16 residues.

The chain is built from TRBV5-4 and TRBJ2-1; D possibly uses TRBD1 or TRBD2 (5 bases each). The CDR3 is 14 residues long. Germline CDR1 and CDR2: SGHNT and YYREEE (reference sequence). Between the trimmed V and J ends, which lost 0 bases and 10 bases, there was a span of 14 bases. The CDR3 DNA follows: TGTGCCAGCAGCTTGGGGGGGAGAGGTAGCGAGCAGTTCTTC. This gives the protein CASSLGGRGSEQFF.

A few counts support this clone. CDR3 nucleotide sequence: TGTGCCAGCAGAGATAACAGGGGTGGTAGAGAGACCCAGTACTTC. It yields the protein CASRDNRGGRETQYF. The rearrangement joins TRBV7-2 to TRBJ2-5, with 7 nucleotides matching TRBD1. Germline-derived CDR1 and CDR2 are SGHTA and FQGNSA. V was pared by 6 bases and J by 4 bases, with 11 bases of the junction left unmatched. CDR3 length: 15 residues.

The V gene is TRBV7-9, the J gene TRBJ1-3, with D uncertain. CDR1 and CDR2 (germline): SEHNR, FQNEAQ (reference sequence). The V end lost 3 bases, the J end lost 1 base, and 7 bases lay between the germline ends. The CDR3 contains 14 residues. CDR3 sequence (DNA): TGTGCCAGCAGCTTGAGCAGGTCTGGAAACACCATATATTTT. It yields the protein CASSLSRSGNTIYF. The full variable domain, in which reference TRBV7-9 and TRBJ1-3 provide the parts outside the CDR3, is DTGVSQNPRHKITKRGQNVTFRCDPISEHNRLYWYRQTLGQGPEFLTYFQNEAQLEKSRLLSDRFSAERPKGSFSTLEIQRTEQGDSAMYLCASSLSRSGNTIYFGEGSWLTVV.

A few counts support this clone. The V call is TRBV14, the J call TRBJ1-1; perhaps TRBD1 as D (5 bases). This CDR3 is 13 amino acids long. Germline CDR1 is SGHDN and CDR2 is FVKESK. V dropped 5 bases and J dropped 1 base, with 8 bases sitting between them. DNA of the CDR3: TGTGCCAGCAGCTCAGGGAGGAACACTGAAGCTTTCTTT. Amino acids: CASSSGRNTEAFF.

This chain's CDR3 is CASNLERGLSYEQYF. The CDR3 coding sequence is TGTGCCAGCAACCTGGAGCGGGGACTCTCCTACGAGCAGTACTTC. This chain uses TRBV28 with TRBJ2-7, with TRBD2 matching 7 bases. The CDR3 spans 15 residues. Germline V gene lookup returns CDR1 MDHEN and CDR2 SYDVKM. Trimming cost V 7 bases and J 0 bases; bases outside gene matches: 9.

This chain links TRBV6-5 with TRBJ2-5; 7 nucleotides line up with TRBD1. Germline values: CDR1 MNHEY, CDR2 SVGAGI. The junction had 9 bases not matched to a gene; V was cut back by 6 bases and J by 5 bases. The CDR3 has 14 residues. The CDR3 sequence is CASRRQGARETQYF. In DNA form, the CDR3 reads TGTGCCAGCAGAAGACAGGGAGCACGCGAGACCCAGTACTTC.

The CDR3 DNA reads as TGTGCCAGCTTCATGCACGGGGGGTACGCCATATATTTT. It translates to CASFMHGGYAIYF. The chain links TRBV28 to TRBJ1-3, with D perhaps TRBD1 (5 bases). Per the germline V gene, CDR1 is MDHEN and CDR2 is SYDVKM. CDR3 length: 13 residues. The V and J ends lost 8 bases and 11 bases respectively, with 19 bases between them.

This clone was picked up one time. J is TRBJ2-6 and V is TRBV5-1, with 9 bases identical to TRBD1. The ends lost 2 bases at V and 1 base at J; junction bases unmatched: 7. The CDR3 totals 18 residues. Germline values: CDR1 SGHRS, CDR2 YFSETQ. CDR3 sequence: CASSFGQGRGSGANVLTF. The CDR3, as DNA: TGCGCCAGCAGCTTCGGACAGGGGAGAGGATCTGGGGCCAACGTCCTGACTTTC.

This clone was detected once. The rearrangement uses TRBV7-9 and TRBJ2-1, with TRBD2 as a possible D gene (6 bases). The V gene lost 1 base and the J gene lost 2 bases, with 9 bases spanning the gap. In germline, CDR1 is SEHNR, CDR2 FQNEAQ (reference sequence). The CDR3 sequence is 15 residues long. For the CDR3, the DNA is TGTGCCAGCAGCTTAGAAGGGGAGGCCTACAATGAGCAGTTCTTC. Translating it yields CASSLEGEAYNEQFF.

The J gene is TRBJ2-7, the V gene TRBV28; 9 positions agree with TRBD2. The CDR3 is made up of 22 amino acids. Germline CDR1 is MDHEN and CDR2 is SYDVKM. Germline trimming cut 8 bases from V and 7 bases from J; bases unmatched to any gene: 36. Here the CDR3 DNA reads TGTGCCAGCCCGCCCCCCACCCGACAATCCCGGGGTAGCGGGAGCTGGGGAGGGGAGCAGTACTTC. Its protein is CASPPPTRQSRGSGSWGGEQYF. Variable domain in full (rest from reference TRBV28 and TRBJ2-7): DVKVTQSSRYLVKRTGEKVFLECVQDMDHENMFWYRQDPGLGLRLIYFSYDVKMKEKGDIPEGYSVSREKKERFSLILESASTNQTSMYLCASPPPTRQSRGSGSWGGEQYFGPGTRLTVT.

This clone was detected only a few times. The rearrangement links TRBV6-5 to TRBJ1-2; D is possibly TRBD1 (6 bases). CDR3 length: 14 amino acids. V was cut by 4 bases and J by 4 bases, with 13 bases left in between. Germline values: CDR1 MNHEY, CDR2 SVGAGI. CDR3 in amino acids: CASSSTRDTYGYTF. CDR3 sequence (DNA): TGTGCCAGCAGTTCAACTAGGGACACCTATGGCTACACCTTC.

The chain couples TRBV15 to TRBJ2-5; D call uncertain. The CDR3 has 19 amino acids. V dropped 0 bases and J dropped 0 bases, with 20 bases sitting between them. Per the germline V gene, CDR1 is LNHNV and CDR2 is YYDKDF (reference sequence). CDR3 region: CATSRDRTDRPSYQETQYF. The CDR3 coding sequence is TGTGCCACCAGCAGAGACCGAACAGATAGGCCCTCGTACCAAGAGACCCAGTACTTC.

The V and J genes are TRBV19 and TRBJ1-5; 7 bases line up with TRBD1. Trimming removed 6 bases from V and 11 bases from J; junction bases left unmatched: 10. This CDR3 is built from 13 residues. Germline loops: CDR1 LNHDA, CDR2 SQIVND (reference sequence). CDR3 protein: CASRLGGRLAQHF. CDR3 nucleotides: TGTGCCAGTAGATTAGGGGGCAGATTAGCCCAGCATTTT.

The rearrangement links TRBV5-5 to TRBJ1-2, with D possibly matching TRBD1 (5 bases). CDR1 SGHKS and CDR2 YYEKEE come from the germline V gene (reference sequence). CDR3 length equals 13 residues. V was shortened by 4 bases and J by 4 bases, with 11 bases between the two germline ends. This CDR3 reads CASSVDIPYGYTF. The CDR3 DNA sequence: TGTGCCAGCAGCGTGGACATACCCTATGGCTACACCTTC. The variable domain in full, completed from reference TRBV5-5 and TRBJ1-2, reads DAGVTQSPTHLIKTRGQQVTLRCSPISGHKSVSWYQQVLGQGPQFIFQYYEKEERGRGNFPDRFSARQFPNYSSELNVNALLLGDSALYLCASSVDIPYGYTFGSGTRLTVV.

This clone has a handful of counts. The gene calls are TRBV5-5 and TRBJ2-1, with D tentatively TRBD2 (6 bases). The V end was cut by 0 bases, the J end by 0 bases, with 10 bases between. This CDR3 contains 16 residues. Germline CDR1 is SGHKS and CDR2 is YYEKEE (reference sequence). CDR3 in DNA: TGTGCCAGCAGCTTGGCTGGGACTGACTCCTACAATGAGCAGTTCTTC. This translates into CASSLAGTDSYNEQFF.

The chain uses TRBV6-5 and TRBJ2-5; 15 bases line up with TRBD2. Germline CDR1 reads MNHEY; CDR2 reads SVGAGI. Losses at the gene ends were 5 bases for V and 5 bases for J; bases not matched to a gene: 0. The CDR3 is 14 residues long. The CDR3, as DNA: TGTGCCAGCAGTGGACTAGCGGGAGGGGAGACCCAGTACTTC. Its protein product is CASSGLAGGETQYF.

V usage is TRBV6-6 and J usage is TRBJ2-1; TRBD2 matches at 10 bases. In germline, CDR1 is MNHNY, CDR2 SVGAGI (reference sequence). With 5 bases clipped from V and 5 bases from J, the junction kept 6 bases outside the gene matches. The CDR3 covers 15 residues. The chain's CDR3 is CASSIAGGPNNEQFF. The CDR3 nucleotides read TGTGCCAGCAGTATAGCGGGAGGTCCAAACAATGAGCAGTTCTTC.

This clone was seen a few times. The V gene is TRBV25-1, the J gene TRBJ2-2, with 10 nucleotides matching TRBD2. The CDR3 has 15 residues. Germline V gives CDR1 MGHDK, CDR2 SYGVNS. The trim removed 2 bases at V and 5 bases at J, leaving 2 bases unmatched. CDR3 DNA sequence: TGTGCCAGCAGTGAACTTAGCGGGGGGACCGGGGAGCTGTTTTTT. It yields the protein CASSELSGGTGELFF.

The chain links TRBV12-5 to TRBJ2-5; 8 bases agree with TRBD1. CDR3 length: 15 amino acids. Germline assignment: CDR1 LGHNT and CDR2 FRNRAP. The J segment lost 1 base and the V segment lost 6 bases, leaving 7 bases of the junction unmatched. The CDR3 sequence: CASGSSGGLQETQYF. The CDR3 bases are TGTGCTAGTGGCTCTTCAGGGGGCCTCCAAGAGACCCAGTACTTC.

J is TRBJ2-5 and V is TRBV15, with TRBD1 matching 8 bases. The CDR3 has 18 amino acids. V dropped 0 bases and J dropped 5; count of bases not matched to a gene: 14. CDR1 and CDR2 (germline): LNHNV, YYDKDF (reference sequence). The CDR3 reads CATSRDLEKQGVGETQYF. CDR3 DNA: TGTGCCACCAGCAGAGATCTGGAGAAACAGGGGGTAGGGGAGACCCAGTACTTC.

The chain uses TRBV7-9 and TRBJ2-5; D is perhaps TRBD1 (7 bases). Germline values: CDR1 SEHNR, CDR2 FQNEAQ (reference sequence). The CDR3 contains 15 residues. V lost 6 bases, J lost 4 bases, and 18 bases lay in between. The CDR3 is CASSLRGVWLETQYF. In DNA form, the CDR3 reads TGTGCCAGCAGTCTCAGGGGGGTGTGGTTAGAGACCCAGTACTTC.